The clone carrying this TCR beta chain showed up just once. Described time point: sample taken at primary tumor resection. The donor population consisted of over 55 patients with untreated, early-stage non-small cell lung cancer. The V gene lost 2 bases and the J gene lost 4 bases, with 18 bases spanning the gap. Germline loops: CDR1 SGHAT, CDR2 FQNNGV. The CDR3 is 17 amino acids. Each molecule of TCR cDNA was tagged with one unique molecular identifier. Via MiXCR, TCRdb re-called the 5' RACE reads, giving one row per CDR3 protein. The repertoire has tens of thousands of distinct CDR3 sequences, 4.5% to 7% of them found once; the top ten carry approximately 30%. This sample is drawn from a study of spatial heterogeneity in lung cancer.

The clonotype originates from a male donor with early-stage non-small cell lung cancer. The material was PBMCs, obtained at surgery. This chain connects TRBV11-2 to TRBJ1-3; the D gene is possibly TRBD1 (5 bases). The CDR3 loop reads CASSLNPGRAAGNTIYF. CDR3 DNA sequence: TGTGCCAGCAGCTTAAATCCCGGCAGGGCTGCAGGAAACACCATATATTTT. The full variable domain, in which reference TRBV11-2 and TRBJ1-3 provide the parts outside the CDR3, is EAGVAQSPRYKIIEKRQSVAFWCNPISGHATLYWYQQILGQGPKLLIQFQNNGVVDDSQLPKDRFSAERLKGVDSTLKIQPAKLEDSAVYLCASSLNPGRAAGNTIYFGEGSWLTVV.